This TCR beta chain was profiled in a study of blood T cell repertoires in COVID-19. The CDR3 is made up of 13 amino acids. Germline assignment: CDR1 MNHEY and CDR2 SVGAGI. Trimming cost V 11 bases and J 0 bases, with 11 bases left between them. Original handling: Counts of nucleated cells, estimated from reference gene primer amplification, were obtained. Assay used: immunoSEQ multiplex PCR; TCRdb lists only in-frame clones, some missing. V, J and clone size reflect that table, while D and trimming were determined from the DNA. The sample shows over 150,000 clones, around 83% of them seen only once. Patients of the Seattle cohort, enrolled during active infection, were followed longitudinally. This clone was seen once.

This chain joins TRBV6-5 and TRBJ1-3, with D possibly TRBD1 on 5 matching bases. The sample consisted of peripheral blood. The receptor was derived from a woman in her 70s with COVID-19, enrolled during active disease. The CDR3: CASGGSSGNTIYF. The CDR3, as DNA: TGTGCCTCCGGGGGTAGCTCTGGAAACACCATATATTTT.